A single sample is the source of the 22 T cell receptor beta chains below, sequenced in a study of shared clonotypes between healthy human individuals. Assay used: immunoSEQ multiplex PCR; TCRdb lists only in-frame clones, some missing. Of 170,000 or so clones listed, roughly 70% were seen once; the top ten hold about 9.4%. Sequencing was carried out using memory CD4+ T cells sorted from blood. Sample subset: CD45RA-negative fraction. These receptors were obtained from a man younger than 40 in good health.

V gene TRBV15 combines with J gene TRBJ1-2; tentative D call: TRBD1 (5 bases). The germline V gene encodes CDR1 LNHNV and CDR2 YYDKDF (reference sequence). This CDR3 spans 17 amino acids. V lost 5 bases to trimming and J lost 12 bases, with 31 bases between them. This CDR3 is CATSELGLPRGAVLDTF. The CDR3 DNA is TGTGCCACCAGCGAGCTTGGACTACCAAGAGGGGCCGTTCTCGACACCTTC.

This clone appeared a few times. The CDR3: CASSFQGETQYF. The CDR3 DNA reads TGTGCCAGCAGCTTCCAGGGAGAGACCCAGTACTTC. The V call is TRBV7-9, the J call TRBJ2-5; possibly TRBD1 for D (5 bases). The V and J ends lost 3 bases and 4 bases respectively, with 6 bases between them. This CDR3 has 12 residues. Germline CDR1 reads SEHNR; CDR2 reads FQNEAQ (reference sequence). The whole variable domain, filled in from reference TRBV7-9 and TRBJ2-5, reads DTGVSQNPRHKITKRGQNVTFRCDPISEHNRLYWYRQTLGQGPEFLTYFQNEAQLEKSRLLSDRFSAERPKGSFSTLEIQRTEQGDSAMYLCASSFQGETQYFGPGTRLLVL.

In its sample, this clone was seen a few times. This chain uses TRBV10-1 with TRBJ2-7; 7 nucleotides line up with TRBD2. The CDR3 is made up of 12 amino acids. V shed 6 bases, J shed 2 bases, and the junction held 1 base outside the gene matches. Per germline, CDR1 WNHNN and CDR2 SYGVQD (reference sequence). The DNA of the CDR3 is TGCGCCAGCAGGGGGGGGACCTACGAGCAGTACTTC. Its translation is CASRGGTYEQYF.

The rearrangement links TRBV7-2 to TRBJ2-5; 11 bases line up with TRBD1. The V segment lost 5 bases and the J segment 1 base; nucleotides outside the gene matches: 6. CDR3 length: 16 residues. Germline V gene data show CDR1 as SGHTA and CDR2 as FQGNSA. CDR3 amino acids: CASSPLGTGGQETQYF. Written as DNA, the CDR3 is TGTGCCAGCAGCCCGCTAGGGACAGGGGGCCAAGAGACCCAGTACTTC. The full variable domain, with the rest looked up from reference TRBV7-2 and TRBJ2-5, is GAGVSQSPSNKVTEKGKDVELRCDPISGHTALYWYRQSLGQGLEFLIYFQGNSAPDKSGLPSDRFSAERTGGSVSTLTIQRTQQEDSAVYLCASSPLGTGGQETQYFGPGTRLLVL.

This clone has only a few counts. The chain recombines TRBV7-2 with TRBJ1-5; tentative D call: TRBD1 (6 bases). V was trimmed by 5 bases and J by 6 bases, leaving 17 bases between them. The CDR3 loop spans 15 amino acids. Germline V gives CDR1 SGHTA, CDR2 FQGNSA. The CDR3, as DNA: TGTGCCAGCAGCATAGGGGGGAAGTTCGGTCAGCCCCAGCATTTT. Protein sequence: CASSIGGKFGQPQHF.

In the case of this clone: The same CDR3 arises from other DNA sequences in this sample as well. This sequence joins TRBV7-8 and TRBJ1-2; D is unclear. Germline lookup yields CDR1 SGHVS and CDR2 FQNEAQ. The CDR3 runs to 12 residues. V shed 1 base and J shed 6 bases, with 6 bases lying between them. The CDR3 nucleotides read TGTGCCAGCAGCTTAGTCGGTGATGGCTACACCTTC. This encodes CASSLVGDGYTF.

This clone appeared many times. The chain has TRBV6-5 and TRBJ2-7, with TRBD2 matching over 9 bases. The V gene end was trimmed by 2 bases and the J gene end by 1 base; junction bases not matched to a gene: 0. Germline loops: CDR1 MNHEY, CDR2 SVGAGI. This CDR3 is 14 amino acids long. The CDR3 coding sequence is TGTGCCAGCAGTTACCTAGCGGGGTCCTACGAGCAGTACTTC. This sequence encodes CASSYLAGSYEQYF.

The V gene is TRBV28, the J gene TRBJ2-7; weak D call: TRBD1 (5 bases). This CDR3 has 12 residues. V gave up 6 bases and J gave up 3 bases, with 9 bases separating them. Germline values: CDR1 MDHEN, CDR2 SYDVKM. The CDR3 loop reads CASSLTGYEQYF. The CDR3 coding sequence is TGTGCCAGCAGCCTCACAGGCTACGAGCAGTACTTC. Supplemented by reference TRBV28 and TRBJ2-7, the full variable domain reads DVKVTQSSRYLVKRTGEKVFLECVQDMDHENMFWYRQDPGLGLRLIYFSYDVKMKEKGDIPEGYSVSREKKERFSLILESASTNQTSMYLCASSLTGYEQYFGPGTRLTVT.

A single count supports this clone. CDR3 sequence reads: CASSPLGDKDYEQYF. DNA of the CDR3: TGTGCCAGCAGCCCACTGGGGGACAAGGACTACGAGCAGTACTTC. V is TRBV4-2 and J is TRBJ2-7; D might be TRBD1 (6 bases). Trimming left V 4 bases short and J 3 bases short, with 16 bases between. This CDR3 is built from 15 residues. Germline V gene lookup returns CDR1 LGHNA and CDR2 YNFKEQ.

V usage is TRBV4-2 and J usage is TRBJ2-7; 7 bases line up with TRBD2. The trim removed 0 bases at V and 4 bases at J, leaving 9 bases unmatched. CDR3 size: 16 residues. Per the germline V gene, CDR1 is LGHNA and CDR2 is YNFKEQ. The chain's CDR3 is CASSQDLGGTNYEQYF. The DNA for the CDR3 is TGTGCCAGCAGCCAAGATTTAGGCGGGACTAATTACGAGCAGTACTTC.

V is TRBV15 and J is TRBJ2-1, with a weak D call TRBD2 (5 bases). Looked up from germline, CDR1 is LNHNV and CDR2 is YYDKDF (reference sequence). This CDR3 region has 13 residues. V was shortened by 8 bases and J by 8 bases, with 16 bases between the two germline ends. CDR3 in DNA: TGTGCCACCCGGCTAGGAGGAAGGGATGAGCAGTTCTTC. Translating it yields CATRLGGRDEQFF.

The chain is built from TRBV5-8 and TRBJ1-1; D is unresolved. The germline gives CDR1 SGHTS, CDR2 YDEGEE. The V gene lost 1 base and the J gene lost 5 bases, with 3 bases spanning the gap. The CDR3 loop spans 11 amino acids. Written as DNA, the CDR3 is TGTGCCAGCAGCTTGAGGACTGAAGCTTTCTTT. Its protein product is CASSLRTEAFF.

This clone has a handful of counts. The V gene is TRBV19, the J gene TRBJ1-4; 7 bases are a match to TRBD1. The CDR3 contains 14 residues. Unmatched junction bases numbered 12, after V lost 9 bases and J lost 8 bases. Germline lookup yields CDR1 LNHDA and CDR2 SQIVND (reference sequence). The CDR3 bases are TGTGCCAGCAGGAGACAGGGACTCGGGGAAAAACTGTTTTTT. This gives the protein CASRRQGLGEKLFF. Full variable domain (rest looked up from reference TRBV19 and TRBJ1-4): DGGITQSPKYLFRKEGQNVTLSCEQNLNHDAMYWYRQDPGQGLRLIYYSQIVNDFQKGDIAEGYSVSREKKESFPLTVTSAQKNPTAFYLCASRRQGLGEKLFFGSGTQLSVL.

This clone was seen a few times. V is TRBV7-2 and J is TRBJ1-2; D gene ambiguous. The V gene lost 5 bases and the J gene lost 4 bases, with 8 bases spanning the gap. The CDR3 spans 12 residues. CDR1 is SGHTA, CDR2 FQGNSA, per germline. CDR3 sequence reads: CASSPGVYGYTF. CDR3 sequence (DNA): TGTGCCAGCAGCCCGGGAGTCTATGGCTACACCTTC.

The chain links TRBV9 to TRBJ2-1; D remains ambiguous. Trimming shortened V by 1 base and J by 4 bases, and 6 bases separated the two germline ends. In germline, CDR1 is SGDLS, CDR2 YYNGEE. The CDR3 runs 13 residues. CDR3 DNA sequence: TGTGCCAGCAGCGTATTAGGGTACAATGAGCAGTTCTTC. Its translation: CASSVLGYNEQFF.

The rearrangement uses TRBV7-3 and TRBJ2-1, with TRBD2 matching over 8 bases. The CDR3 loop spans 16 amino acids. Germline V CDR1 and CDR2: SGHTA, FQGTGA. V shed 0 bases, J shed 8 bases, and the junction held 9 bases outside the gene matches. CDR3 amino acids: CASSLTGASGRDEQFF. CDR3 coding DNA: TGTGCCAGCAGCTTAACCGGGGCTAGCGGGCGGGATGAGCAGTTCTTC. Together with reference TRBV7-3 and TRBJ2-1, the CDR3 gives the full variable domain: GAGVSQTPSNKVTEKGKYVELRCDPISGHTALYWYRQSLGQGPEFLIYFQGTGAADDSGLPNDRFFAVRPEGSVSTLKIQRTERGDSAVYLCASSLTGASGRDEQFFGPGTRLTVL.

The chain is built from TRBV15 and TRBJ2-1; 7 bases are a match to TRBD1. Germline V gene lookup returns CDR1 LNHNV and CDR2 YYDKDF (reference sequence). Trimming removed 3 bases from V and 7 bases from J; junction bases left unmatched: 3. This CDR3 spans 13 amino acids. The CDR3: CATSSRGNNEQFF. Written as DNA, the CDR3 is TGTGCCACCAGCAGCAGGGGGAATAATGAGCAGTTCTTC.

The chain is built from TRBV5-1 and TRBJ2-2, with D possibly matching TRBD1 (5 bases). The germline V and J ends were trimmed by 5 bases and 4 bases, with 9 bases remaining between them. CDR1 is SGHRS, CDR2 YFSETQ, per germline. The CDR3 totals 13 residues. As DNA, the CDR3 is TGCGCCAGCAGTTTTCAGGGCACCGGGGAGCTGTTTTTT. Translating gives CASSFQGTGELFF.

In this sample, this clone turned up many times. The chain is built from TRBV7-9 and TRBJ2-7; 12 nucleotides line up with TRBD2. This CDR3 is 16 amino acids long. J gave up 3 bases and V 4 bases, and 7 bases lay outside the gene matches. Germline V gene sequence: CDR1 SEHNR, CDR2 FQNEAQ (reference sequence). CDR3 protein: CASSSTGLAGNYEQYF. The CDR3, as DNA: TGTGCCAGCAGCTCTACAGGACTAGCGGGAAACTACGAGCAGTACTTC.

This chain uses TRBV7-2 with TRBJ1-2, with D perhaps TRBD1 (5 bases). Between the trimmed V and J ends, which lost 1 base and 8 bases, there was a span of 17 bases. CDR1 and CDR2 from the germline V gene are SGHTA and FQGNSA. The CDR3 runs to 15 residues. The CDR3 nucleotides are TGTGCCAGCAGCTTAGGACGCCAACAGGTCGGAGGCTACACCTTC. Protein: CASSLGRQQVGGYTF. The full variable domain, in which reference TRBV7-2 and TRBJ1-2 provide the parts outside the CDR3, is GAGVSQSPSNKVTEKGKDVELRCDPISGHTALYWYRQSLGQGLEFLIYFQGNSAPDKSGLPSDRFSAERTGGSVSTLTIQRTQQEDSAVYLCASSLGRQQVGGYTFGSGTRLTVV.

This sequence joins TRBV5-6 and TRBJ2-7; D assignment may be TRBD1 or TRBD2 (6 bases each). The CDR3 runs to 13 residues. The germline V gene has CDR1 SGHDT and CDR2 YYEEEE. V dropped 4 bases and J dropped 4 bases, with 12 bases sitting between them. The CDR3 is CASSRGTIYEQYF. Here the CDR3 DNA reads TGTGCCAGCAGCCGCGGGACAATATACGAGCAGTACTTC.

The rearrangement joins TRBV7-6 to TRBJ1-5; D gene unclear. Germline V gene lookup returns CDR1 SGHVS and CDR2 FNYEAQ. V dropped 1 base and J dropped 0 bases, with 13 bases sitting between them. The CDR3 is 17 residues long. The CDR3 DNA follows: TGTGCCAGCAGCTTAGTTCCTTTGGCCAATAGCAATCAGCCCCAGCATTTT. Translated: CASSLVPLANSNQPQHF.